This T cell receptor (beta chain) was recorded in a study of shared clonotypes between healthy human individuals. CDR3 length: 13 amino acids. Germline loops: CDR1 MNHEY, CDR2 SMNVEV (reference sequence). Trimming removed 10 bases from V and 3 bases from J; junction bases left unmatched: 6. Naivety among CD8 cells was defined by CD45RO negativity and positive CCR7 selection, thereby excluding terminally differentiated effector memory CD45RA+ cells. As concerns this clone: Its cognate antigen is unknown.

General study findings and limits: Sorted-subset sequencing was shown by rarefaction to be incomplete despite large depth.

Assay: immunoSEQ multiplex PCR; the TCRdb copy retains only in-frame clones and omits some. The table has about 1,800,000 clones, over 85% seen once; the top ten hold under 1.5%. This TCR derives from a man aged 18 to 29 in good health. Material for sequencing was naive CD8+ T cells sorted from blood. The chain links TRBV27 to TRBJ2-7; TRBD1 aligns across 10 bases. The CDR3 DNA is TGTGCCACTCGAGGGACAGGGGACTACGAGCAGTACTTC. This sequence encodes CATRGTGDYEQYF.